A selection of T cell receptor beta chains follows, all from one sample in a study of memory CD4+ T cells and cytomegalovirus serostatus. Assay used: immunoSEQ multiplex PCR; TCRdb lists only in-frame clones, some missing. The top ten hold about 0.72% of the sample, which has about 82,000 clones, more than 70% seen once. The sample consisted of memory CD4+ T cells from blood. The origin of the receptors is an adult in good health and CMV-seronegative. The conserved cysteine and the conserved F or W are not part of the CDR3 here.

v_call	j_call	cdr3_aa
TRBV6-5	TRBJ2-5	ASSSLTAQETQY
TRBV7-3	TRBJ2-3	ASSRPGLSGLDTQY
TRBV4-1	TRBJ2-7	ASSPRRGAGAYEQY
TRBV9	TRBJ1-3	ASSSSLLSGNTIY
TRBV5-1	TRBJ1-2	ASSLRSRKDYGYT
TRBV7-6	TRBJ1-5	ASSSGTGFSQPQH
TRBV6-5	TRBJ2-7	ASSRDGRSYEQY
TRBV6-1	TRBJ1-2	ASSERHAYGYT
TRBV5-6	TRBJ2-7	ASSRGQGRYEQY
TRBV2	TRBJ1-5	ASTPRLALGNQPQH